This T cell receptor (beta chain) was sequenced during a study of blood T cell repertoires in COVID-19. Study at large: The analysed material was cDNA or gDNA that came from T cells, B-cell-depleted T cells, or PBMCs.

The method was immunoSEQ multiplex PCR; TCRdb's version includes in-frame clones alone and lacks a portion of them. The sample records 350,000 to 400,000 clones, over 75% being singletons. This CDR3 has 16 amino acids. V lost 3 bases to trimming and J lost 7 bases, with 18 bases between them. Germline V lookup: CDR1 LGHNA, CDR2 YSLEER. Membership in each cohort depended on participant-reported clinical history. This clone was seen a single time. Sequenced input: PBMCs or T cells enriched from blood (not recorded which). The rearrangement links TRBV4-3 to TRBJ1-4; D is uncertain. This TCR was sampled from a woman aged 25 to 39 with acute COVID-19. CDR3 nucleotide sequence: TGCGCCAGCAGCCATTTTTCGGTCGCTTTAAGTGAAAAACTGTTTTTT. It is translated as CASSHFSVALSEKLFF.